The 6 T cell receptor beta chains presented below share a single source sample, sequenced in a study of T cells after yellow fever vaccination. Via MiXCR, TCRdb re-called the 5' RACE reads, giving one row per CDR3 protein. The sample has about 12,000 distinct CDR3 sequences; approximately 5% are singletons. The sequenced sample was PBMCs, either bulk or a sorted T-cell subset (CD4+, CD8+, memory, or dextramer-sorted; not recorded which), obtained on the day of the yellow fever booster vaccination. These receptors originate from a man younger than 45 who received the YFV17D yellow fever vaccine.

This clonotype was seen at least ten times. CDR3 bases: TGTGCCAGCAGCAACGGGACTCCACGGGGGCAGCCCCAGCATTTT. It translates to CASSNGTPRGQPQHF. This chain uses TRBV7-9 with TRBJ1-5, with a tentative D call TRBD1 (5 bases). V was clipped by 5 bases and J by 7 bases, with 18 bases between them. The CDR3 totals 15 residues. Germline lookup yields CDR1 SEHNR and CDR2 FQNEAQ (reference sequence).

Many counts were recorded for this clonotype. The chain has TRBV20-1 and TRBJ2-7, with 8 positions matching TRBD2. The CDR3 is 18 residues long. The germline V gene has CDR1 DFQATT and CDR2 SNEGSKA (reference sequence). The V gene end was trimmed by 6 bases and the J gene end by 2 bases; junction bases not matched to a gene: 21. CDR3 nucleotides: TGCAGTGCCACCCGCGGACGGTCCGGGACTAGTGGGGCCTACGAGCAGTACTTC. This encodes CSATRGRSGTSGAYEQYF.

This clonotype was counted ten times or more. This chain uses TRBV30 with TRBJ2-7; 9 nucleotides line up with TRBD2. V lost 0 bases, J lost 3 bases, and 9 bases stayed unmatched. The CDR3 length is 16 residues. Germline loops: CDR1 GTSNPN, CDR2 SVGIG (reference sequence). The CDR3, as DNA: TGTGCCTGGAGTGTACCCTCTACTAGCGGGCTCTACGAGCAGTACTTC. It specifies CAWSVPSTSGLYEQYF.

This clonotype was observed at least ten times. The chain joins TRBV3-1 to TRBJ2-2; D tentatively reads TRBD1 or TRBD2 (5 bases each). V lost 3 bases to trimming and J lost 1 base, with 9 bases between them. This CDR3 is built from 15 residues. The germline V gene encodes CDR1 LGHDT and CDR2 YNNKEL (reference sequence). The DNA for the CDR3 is TGTGCCAGCAGCCATGGGGGTCTGAACACCGGGGAGCTGTTTTTT. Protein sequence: CASSHGGLNTGELFF.

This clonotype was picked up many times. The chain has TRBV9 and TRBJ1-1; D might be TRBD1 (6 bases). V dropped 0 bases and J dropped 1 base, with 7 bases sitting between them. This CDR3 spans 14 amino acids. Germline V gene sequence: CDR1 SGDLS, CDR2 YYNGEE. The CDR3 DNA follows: TGTGCCAGCAGCGTAGGACAGGAGAACACTGAAGCTTTCTTT. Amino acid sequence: CASSVGQENTEAFF. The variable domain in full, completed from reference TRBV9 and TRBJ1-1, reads DSGVTQTPKHLITATGQRVTLRCSPRSGDLSVYWYQQSLDQGLQFLIQYYNGEERAKGNILERFSAQQFPDLHSELNLSSLELGDSALYFCASSVGQENTEAFFGQGTRLTVV.

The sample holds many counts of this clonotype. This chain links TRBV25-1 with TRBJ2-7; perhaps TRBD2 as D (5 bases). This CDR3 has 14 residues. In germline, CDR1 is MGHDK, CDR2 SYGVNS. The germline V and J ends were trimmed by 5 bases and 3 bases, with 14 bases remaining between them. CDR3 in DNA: TGTGCCAGCAGTAAAGAGGGTTTTTACTACGAGCAGTACTTC. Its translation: CASSKEGFYYEQYF.